The 27 T cell receptor beta chains below come from one sample, sequenced in a study of T-cell memory formation after mild COVID-19. TCRdb passed the 5' RACE reads through MiXCR, listing each CDR3 protein once. Of 400,000 or so distinct CDR3 sequences listed, 20% were seen once; the top ten hold 8.4%. The sequenced sample consisted of PBMCs or a T cell subset sorted from them (not recorded which). The receptors come from an adult woman who had mild COVID-19 (a few samples of this study predate the infection). Cell type and time point are not known.

The J gene is TRBJ2-1, the V gene TRBV20-1, with D maybe TRBD2 (5 bases). The CDR3 is 16 amino acids. Deletions cut 0 bases from V and 3 bases from J, with 15 bases between. Germline CDR1 reads DFQATT; CDR2 reads SNEGSKA (reference sequence). CDR3 amino acids: CSARDIGLANYNEQFF. For the CDR3, the DNA is TGCAGTGCTAGAGATATTGGACTCGCCAACTACAATGAGCAGTTCTTC.

V is TRBV24-1 and J is TRBJ1-5; D not certain. V lost 6 bases, J lost 5 bases, and 7 bases lay in between. The CDR3 is 12 residues long. Germline V gene data show CDR1 as KGHDR and CDR2 as SFDVKD. This CDR3 reads CATSRGDQPQHF. In DNA, the CDR3 is TGTGCCACCAGTCGTGGGGATCAGCCCCAGCATTTT.

This clonotype was recorded a few times. V gene TRBV25-1 combines with J gene TRBJ2-7; D could derive from TRBD1 or TRBD2 (6 bases each). Germline V gene data show CDR1 as MGHDK and CDR2 as SYGVNS. Trimming stripped 10 bases from V and 0 bases from J, with 16 bases between. This CDR3 is built from 14 residues. The CDR3 DNA reads TGTGCCACGGCGGGGACATCAAGCTCCTACGAGCAGTACTTC. Residues: CATAGTSSSYEQYF.

This chain connects TRBV6-5 to TRBJ1-1; D remains unclear. CDR1 is MNHEY, CDR2 SVGAGI, per germline. The length of the CDR3 is 14 residues. V gave up 7 bases and J gave up 1 base, with 13 bases separating them. The CDR3 bases are TGTGCCAGCATCCACTGGAGGGAGAACACTGAAGCTTTCTTT. Protein sequence: CASIHWRENTEAFF.

V is TRBV7-2 and J is TRBJ2-7, with D uncertain. Looked up from germline, CDR1 is SGHTA and CDR2 is FQGNSA. The CDR3 is 14 amino acids. V was shortened by 5 bases and J by 0 bases, with 11 bases between the two germline ends. The CDR3 reads CASSPGRTSYEQYF. As DNA, the CDR3 is TGTGCCAGCAGCCCTGGCCGGACCTCCTACGAGCAGTACTTC.

The V call is TRBV12-3 or TRBV12-4, the J call TRBJ1-1; tentatively, D is TRBD1 (6 bases). V was clipped by 5 bases and J by 1 base, with 14 bases between them. The CDR3 length is 15 residues. CDR3 sequence: CASSLTGTQNTEAFF. Here the CDR3 DNA reads TGTGCCAGCAGTCTAACCGGGACACAGAACACTGAAGCTTTCTTT.

This chain links TRBV5-5 with TRBJ1-2; D unclear. This CDR3 comprises 13 residues. V lost 0 bases to trimming and J lost 0 bases, with 3 bases between them. The germline V gene encodes CDR1 SGHKS and CDR2 YYEKEE (reference sequence). The CDR3 here is CASSLAPNYGYTF. The CDR3 nucleotides are TGTGCCAGCAGCTTGGCTCCTAACTATGGCTACACCTTC.

The chain carries TRBV6-5 and TRBJ2-5; 8 positions match TRBD1. Germline V gives CDR1 MNHEY, CDR2 SVGAGI. This CDR3 has 13 residues. Trimming cost V 6 bases and J 3 bases; bases outside gene matches: 3. The CDR3 loop reads CASRRTGKETQYF. Written as DNA, the CDR3 is TGTGCCAGCAGGCGGACAGGGAAAGAGACCCAGTACTTC.

This clonotype was seen only a few times. V and J are TRBV7-9 and TRBJ2-1; TRBD1 or TRBD2 may be the D gene (5 bases each). With 4 bases removed from V and 5 bases from J, the gap between germline ends came to 12 bases. Per the germline V gene, CDR1 is SEHNR and CDR2 is FQNEAQ (reference sequence). The CDR3 is 14 residues long. In DNA form, the CDR3 reads TGTGCCAGCAGCTCCTCGGGACCCCACAATGAGCAGTTCTTC. This translates into CASSSSGPHNEQFF.

This clonotype has only a few counts. The chain joins TRBV12-3 or TRBV12-4 to TRBJ2-2; the match to TRBD2 covers 11 bases. The J segment lost 0 bases and the V segment lost 4 bases, leaving 10 bases of the junction unmatched. This CDR3 comprises 19 residues. CDR3 bases: TGTGCCAGCAGTTCAGGGTTCCTAGCGGGAGGCACGAACACCGGGGAGCTGTTTTTT. Translation gives CASSSGFLAGGTNTGELFF.

This clonotype was seen a few times. The chain uses TRBV27 and TRBJ2-1; 7 bases map to TRBD2. CDR3 length equals 16 residues. In germline, CDR1 is MNHEY, CDR2 SMNVEV (reference sequence). The trim removed 5 bases at V and 9 bases at J, leaving 16 bases unmatched. DNA of the CDR3: TGTGCCAGCAGTACCCGCGGGGCGGGAGAGGTTGGTGAGCAGTTCTTC. Protein product: CASSTRGAGEVGEQFF.

The chain employs TRBV5-4 and TRBJ2-3; 9 bases map to TRBD2. The length of the CDR3 is 16 residues. CDR1 and CDR2 (germline): SGHNT, YYREEE (reference sequence). The trim removed 4 bases at V and 4 bases at J, leaving 10 bases unmatched. This CDR3 reads CASSAVIAGVADTQYF. The CDR3 region has the DNA TGTGCCAGCAGCGCCGTTATAGCGGGAGTGGCAGATACGCAGTATTTT.

This sequence joins TRBV7-8 and TRBJ2-3; D gene ambiguous. Germline CDR1 and CDR2: SGHVS and FQNEAQ. The CDR3 is 16 amino acids. V was shortened by 1 base and J by 0 bases, with 11 bases between the two germline ends. In DNA form, the CDR3 reads TGTGCCAGCAGCTTAGGTACAGCTTCTAGCACAGATACGCAGTATTTT. Translating gives CASSLGTASSTDTQYF.

This clonotype was observed a few times. This chain links TRBV5-1 with TRBJ2-2; the D call may be TRBD1 or TRBD2 (5 bases each). Looked up from germline, CDR1 is SGHRS and CDR2 is YFSETQ. The V end lost 0 bases, the J end lost 5 bases, and 17 bases lay between the germline ends. The CDR3 contains 17 residues. CDR3 region: CASSLAGTGKGTGELFF. In DNA, the CDR3 is TGCGCCAGCAGCTTGGCCGGGACCGGTAAGGGGACCGGGGAGCTGTTTTTT.

Many counts were recorded for this clonotype. This chain joins TRBV5-1 and TRBJ2-2; the D gene could be TRBD1 or TRBD2 (5 bases each). V gave up 6 bases and J gave up 5 bases, with 17 bases separating them. Germline CDR1 and CDR2: SGHRS and YFSETQ. This CDR3 comprises 15 residues. This CDR3 is CASNTPDRGTGELFF. In DNA form, the CDR3 reads TGCGCCAGCAACACACCCGACAGAGGGACCGGGGAGCTGTTTTTT.

This chain joins TRBV1 and TRBJ2-5; TRBD2 was called by the table and not checked on the DNA. TRBV1 is recorded as a pseudogene. The length of the CDR3 is 17 residues. CDR3 residues: CTSSSREGTSGQETQYF. The CDR3 DNA follows: TGCACCAGCAGCTCCCGGGAGGGGACTAGCGGGCAAGAGACCCAGTACTTC.

Only a few counts were recorded for this clonotype. This sequence joins TRBV5-1 and TRBJ1-1, with 9 bases lining up with TRBD1. CDR3 length: 15 residues. Trimming cost V 5 bases and J 6 bases; bases outside gene matches: 11. Per the germline V gene, CDR1 is SGHRS and CDR2 is YFSETQ. In DNA, the CDR3 is TGCGCCAGCAGTCAATCGGGACAGGGTCATCCTGAAGCTTTCTTT. This sequence encodes CASSQSGQGHPEAFF. The variable domain in full, with the rest retrieved from reference TRBV5-1 and TRBJ1-1, is KAGVTQTPRYLIKTRGQQVTLSCSPISGHRSVSWYQQTPGQGLQFLFEYFSETQRNKGNFPGRFSGRQFSNSRSEMNVSTLELGDSALYLCASSQSGQGHPEAFFGQGTRLTVV.

This clonotype was seen more than once but under ten times. The chain carries TRBV30 and TRBJ2-7; TRBD1 is a possible D gene (5 bases). The CDR3 covers 13 residues. Trimming took off 2 bases at V and 4 bases at J, with 12 bases between the two ends. Germline lookup yields CDR1 GTSNPN and CDR2 SVGIG (reference sequence). CDR3 DNA: TGTGCCTGGAGTCCAGGACAAGGGTACGAGCAGTACTTC. It encodes CAWSPGQGYEQYF.

This clonotype was detected ten times or more. J is TRBJ2-7 and V is TRBV5-1; 8 nucleotides match TRBD1. Per the germline V gene, CDR1 is SGHRS and CDR2 is YFSETQ. The CDR3 has 14 residues. J was trimmed by 3 bases and V by 3 bases; bases with no gene match: 5. The CDR3 bases are TGCGCCAGCAGCTCAGGACAGGGTGGCTACGAGCAGTACTTC. Encoded protein: CASSSGQGGYEQYF.

This clonotype was detected a few times. The V gene is TRBV10-3, the J gene TRBJ2-3; TRBD2 matches at 9 bases. CDR3 length: 20 amino acids. J gave up 4 bases and V 0 bases, and 17 bases lay outside the gene matches. Germline loops: CDR1 ENHRY, CDR2 SYGVKD. CDR3 DNA sequence: TGTGCCATCAGTGAGTCAGGTCGAAGTAGCGGGGGTTTTTTCCCAGATACGCAGTATTTT. Amino acids: CAISESGRSSGGFFPDTQYF.

This chain joins TRBV6-2 or TRBV6-3 and TRBJ2-5; D gene ambiguous. Trimming took 0 bases from V and 2 from J, leaving 7 bases between them. This CDR3 spans 14 amino acids. Germline values: CDR1 MNHEY, CDR2 SVGEGT. The CDR3 spells CASSYSTRQETQYF. The CDR3 DNA reads TGTGCCAGCAGTTACTCGACCAGACAAGAGACCCAGTACTTC.

This clonotype has more than one count but fewer than ten. The CDR3 is CASTLGMNTEAFF. The CDR3 DNA follows: TGTGCCAGCACCTTAGGCATGAACACTGAAGCTTTCTTT. The J gene is TRBJ1-1, the V gene TRBV12-3 or TRBV12-4; D uncertain. V lost 7 bases and J 0 bases, leaving 9 bases between the germline ends. The CDR3 sequence is 13 residues long.

The table lists this clonotype with a few counts. The chain recombines TRBV30 with TRBJ2-7; 7 nucleotides match TRBD1. CDR1 and CDR2 (germline): GTSNPN, SVGIG (reference sequence). The CDR3 has 14 amino acids. J lost 1 base, V lost 3 bases, and 6 bases had no gene match. CDR3 sequence: CAWRGRGKSYEQYF. Here the CDR3 DNA reads TGTGCCTGGAGGGGCAGGGGGAAGTCCTACGAGCAGTACTTC.

The CDR3 loop reads CASTTGVMNTEAFF. For the CDR3, the DNA is TGTGCCAGCACCACGGGGGTTATGAACACTGAAGCTTTCTTT. This sequence joins TRBV12-3 or TRBV12-4 and TRBJ1-1; TRBD1 is a possible D gene (5 bases). Trimming removed 7 bases from V and 0 bases from J, with 12 bases in between. The CDR3 is 14 residues long.

The CDR3 sequence: CASSLAARPYEQYF. In DNA, the CDR3 is TGCGCCAGCAGCTTGGCAGCCCGTCCCTACGAGCAGTACTTC. The J gene is TRBJ2-7, the V gene TRBV5-1; D remains ambiguous. The V end was cut by 0 bases, the J end by 2 bases, with 9 bases between. This CDR3 contains 14 residues. CDR1 SGHRS and CDR2 YFSETQ come from the germline V gene.

This clonotype was counted at least ten times. This sequence joins TRBV7-8 and TRBJ2-7; 13 nucleotides match TRBD2. The junction had 6 bases not matched to a gene; V was cut back by 4 bases and J by 6 bases. The CDR3 extends over 15 amino acids. The germline V gene has CDR1 SGHVS and CDR2 FQNEAQ. The CDR3 DNA reads TGTGCCAGCAGCTCAACCGGACTAGCGGGAGTCGAGCAGTACTTC. Translating gives CASSSTGLAGVEQYF. Together with reference TRBV7-8 and TRBJ2-7, the CDR3 gives the full variable domain: GAGVSQSPRYKVAKRGQDVALRCDPISGHVSLFWYQQALGQGPEFLTYFQNEAQLDKSGLPSDRFFAERPEGSVSTLKIQRTQQEDSAVYLCASSSTGLAGVEQYFGPGTRLTVT.

V is TRBV9 and J is TRBJ2-2; 7 bases fit TRBD1. Germline assignment: CDR1 SGDLS and CDR2 YYNGEE. V trimming: 5 bases; J trimming: 5 bases; junction bases outside the gene matches: 15. The length of the CDR3 is 17 residues. The CDR3 sequence is CASSLQGSGRSTGELFF. For the CDR3, the DNA is TGTGCCAGCAGTTTACAGGGGTCCGGTAGGAGTACCGGGGAGCTGTTTTTT.